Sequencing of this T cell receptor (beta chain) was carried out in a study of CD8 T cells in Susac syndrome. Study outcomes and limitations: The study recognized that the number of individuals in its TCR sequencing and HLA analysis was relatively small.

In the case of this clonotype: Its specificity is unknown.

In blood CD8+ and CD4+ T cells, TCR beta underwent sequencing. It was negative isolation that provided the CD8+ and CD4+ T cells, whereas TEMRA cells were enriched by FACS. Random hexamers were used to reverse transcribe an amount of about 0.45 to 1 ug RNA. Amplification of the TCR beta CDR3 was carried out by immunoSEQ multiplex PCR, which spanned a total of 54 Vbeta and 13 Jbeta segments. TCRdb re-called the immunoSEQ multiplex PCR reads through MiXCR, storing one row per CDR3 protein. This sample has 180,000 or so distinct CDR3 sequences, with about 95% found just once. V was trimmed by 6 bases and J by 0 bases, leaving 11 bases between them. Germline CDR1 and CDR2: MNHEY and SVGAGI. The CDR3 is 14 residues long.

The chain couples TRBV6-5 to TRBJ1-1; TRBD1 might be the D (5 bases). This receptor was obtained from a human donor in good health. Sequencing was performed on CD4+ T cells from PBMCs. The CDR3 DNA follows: TGTGCCAGCAGAGCTCAGGGACTGAACACTGAAGCTTTCTTT. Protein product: CASRAQGLNTEAFF.